Sequencing of this T cell receptor (beta chain) was carried out in a study of T cells after yellow fever vaccination. General study points: A minor fraction of clonotypes spanned both CD4 and CD8 compartments. Booster sampling recovered most clones from primary vaccination (under 97% CD4, approximately 88% CD8). Peak timing came faster in the weaker secondary response, day 5 versus 15.

TCRdb re-called the 5' RACE reads through MiXCR, storing one row per CDR3 protein. The sample records about 580,000 distinct CDR3 sequences, approximately 16% being singletons. The CDR3 is 14 amino acids. In this sample, this clonotype turned up once. Its target is unknown. The input for sequencing was PBMCs, taken about 5 days after the first yellow fever vaccination. The clonotype comes from a man aged 18 to 30 who received the YFV17D yellow fever vaccine. The chain is built from TRBV21-1 and TRBJ2-3. TRBV21-1 is a listed pseudogene. The CDR3 DNA sequence: TGTGCCAGCAGCAAAGCCCTTTACCCAGATACGCAGTATTTT. It translates to CASSKALYPDTQYF.